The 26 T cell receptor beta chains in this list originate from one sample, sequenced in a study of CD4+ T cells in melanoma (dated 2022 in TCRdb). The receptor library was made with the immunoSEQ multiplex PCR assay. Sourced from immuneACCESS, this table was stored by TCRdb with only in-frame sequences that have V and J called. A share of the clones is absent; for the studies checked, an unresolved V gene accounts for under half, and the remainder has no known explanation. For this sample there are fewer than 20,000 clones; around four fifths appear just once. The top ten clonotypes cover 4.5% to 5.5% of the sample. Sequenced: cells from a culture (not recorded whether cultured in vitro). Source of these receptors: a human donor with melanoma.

The CDR3 DNA reads TGTGCCAGCAGTTATGGCAGGGGGCCTACTAATGAAAAACTGTTTTTT. Amino acid sequence: CASSYGRGPTNEKLFF. This chain links TRBV6-6 with TRBJ1-4; 8 bases are shared with TRBD1. In germline, CDR1 is MNHNY, CDR2 SVGAGI (reference sequence). This CDR3 is built from 16 residues. Trimming at V came to 3 bases and at J to 2 bases, leaving 5 bases not matched to a gene.

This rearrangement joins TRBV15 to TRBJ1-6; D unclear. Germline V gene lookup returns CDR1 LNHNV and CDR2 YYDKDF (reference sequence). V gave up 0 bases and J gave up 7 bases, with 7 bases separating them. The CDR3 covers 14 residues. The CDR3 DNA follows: TGTGCCACCAGCAGAGAGGCCCTGAATTCACCCCTCCACTTT. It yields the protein CATSREALNSPLHF.

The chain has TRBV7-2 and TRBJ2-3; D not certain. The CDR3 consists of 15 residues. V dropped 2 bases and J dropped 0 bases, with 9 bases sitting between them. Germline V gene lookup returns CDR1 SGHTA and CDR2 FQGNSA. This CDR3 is CASSLTSTSTDTQYF. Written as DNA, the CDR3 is TGTGCCAGCAGCTTAACCTCTACTAGCACAGATACGCAGTATTTT.

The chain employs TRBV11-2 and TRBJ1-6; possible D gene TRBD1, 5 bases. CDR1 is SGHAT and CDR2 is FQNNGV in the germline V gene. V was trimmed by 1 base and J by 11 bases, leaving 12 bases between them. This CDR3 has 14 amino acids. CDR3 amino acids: CASSLGEGSPPLHF. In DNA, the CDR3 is TGTGCCAGCAGCTTAGGAGAGGGGTCTCCACCCCTCCACTTT.

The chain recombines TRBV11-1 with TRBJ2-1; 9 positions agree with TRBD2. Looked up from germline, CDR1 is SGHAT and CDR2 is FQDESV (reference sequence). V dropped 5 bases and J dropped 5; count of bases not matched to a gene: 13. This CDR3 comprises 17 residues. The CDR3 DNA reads TGTGCCAGCAGCCGAATTAAGGCTAGCGGGGTCCACAATGAGCAGTTCTTC. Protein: CASSRIKASGVHNEQFF.

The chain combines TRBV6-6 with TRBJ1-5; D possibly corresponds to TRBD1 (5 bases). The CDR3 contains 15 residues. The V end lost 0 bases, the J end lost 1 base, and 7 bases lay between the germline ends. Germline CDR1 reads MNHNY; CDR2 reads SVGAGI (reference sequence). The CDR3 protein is CASSYSRDSNQPQHF. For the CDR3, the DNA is TGTGCCAGCAGTTACTCGAGGGACAGCAATCAGCCCCAGCATTTT.

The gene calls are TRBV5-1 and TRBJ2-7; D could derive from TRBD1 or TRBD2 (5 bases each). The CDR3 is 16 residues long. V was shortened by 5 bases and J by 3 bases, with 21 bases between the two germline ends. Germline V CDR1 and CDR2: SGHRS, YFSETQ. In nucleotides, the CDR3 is TGCGCCAGCAGAAACTCAATCGACAGCGGTCTCTACGAGCAGTACTTC. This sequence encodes CASRNSIDSGLYEQYF.

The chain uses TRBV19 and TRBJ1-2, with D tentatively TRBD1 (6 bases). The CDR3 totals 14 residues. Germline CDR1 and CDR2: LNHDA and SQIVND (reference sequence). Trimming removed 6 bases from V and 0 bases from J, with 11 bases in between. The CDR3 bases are TGTGCCAGTAGCCGACAGGCCTCTAACTATGGCTACACCTTC. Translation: CASSRQASNYGYTF.

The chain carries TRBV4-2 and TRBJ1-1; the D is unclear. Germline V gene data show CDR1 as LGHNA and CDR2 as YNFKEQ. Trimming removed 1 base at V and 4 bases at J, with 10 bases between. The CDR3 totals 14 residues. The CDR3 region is CASSQVGMGTEAFF. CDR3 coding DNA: TGTGCCAGCAGCCAAGTTGGGATGGGCACTGAAGCTTTCTTT.

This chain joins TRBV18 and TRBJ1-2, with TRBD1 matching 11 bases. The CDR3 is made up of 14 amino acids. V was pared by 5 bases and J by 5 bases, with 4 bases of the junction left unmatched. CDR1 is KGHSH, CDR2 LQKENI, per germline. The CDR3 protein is CASSSGQGAYGYTF. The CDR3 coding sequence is TGTGCCAGCTCATCAGGACAGGGGGCGTATGGCTACACCTTC.

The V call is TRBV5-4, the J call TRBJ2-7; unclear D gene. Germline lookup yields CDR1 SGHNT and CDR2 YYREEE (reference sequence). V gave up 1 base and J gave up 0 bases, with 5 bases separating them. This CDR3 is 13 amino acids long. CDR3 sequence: CASSLWSSYEQYF. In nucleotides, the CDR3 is TGTGCCAGCAGCTTGTGGAGCTCCTACGAGCAGTACTTC. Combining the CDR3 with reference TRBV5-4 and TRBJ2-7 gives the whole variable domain ETGVTQSPTHLIKTRGQQVTLRCSSQSGHNTVSWYQQALGQGPQFIFQYYREEENGRGNFPPRFSGLQFPNYSSELNVNALELDDSALYLCASSLWSSYEQYFGPGTRLTVT.

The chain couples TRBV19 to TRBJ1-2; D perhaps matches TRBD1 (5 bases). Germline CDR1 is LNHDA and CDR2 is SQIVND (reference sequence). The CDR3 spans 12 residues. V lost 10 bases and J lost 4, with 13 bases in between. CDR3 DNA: TGTGCCACCGGGGGGGGTCTCTATGGCTACACCTTC. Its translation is CATGGGLYGYTF.

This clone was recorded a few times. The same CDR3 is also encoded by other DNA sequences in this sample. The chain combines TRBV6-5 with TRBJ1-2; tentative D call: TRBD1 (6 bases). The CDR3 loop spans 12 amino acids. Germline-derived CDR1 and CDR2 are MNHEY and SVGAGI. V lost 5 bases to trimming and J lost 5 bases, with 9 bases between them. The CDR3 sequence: CASSRQGYGYTF. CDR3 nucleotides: TGTGCCAGCAGTCGGCAGGGGTATGGCTACACCTTC.

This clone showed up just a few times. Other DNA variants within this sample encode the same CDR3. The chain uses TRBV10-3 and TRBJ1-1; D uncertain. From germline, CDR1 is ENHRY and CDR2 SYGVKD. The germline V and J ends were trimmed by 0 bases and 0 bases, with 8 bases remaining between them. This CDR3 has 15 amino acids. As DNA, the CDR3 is TGTGCCATCAGTGAGTCTCAGGATTTGAACACTGAAGCTTTCTTT. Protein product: CAISESQDLNTEAFF.

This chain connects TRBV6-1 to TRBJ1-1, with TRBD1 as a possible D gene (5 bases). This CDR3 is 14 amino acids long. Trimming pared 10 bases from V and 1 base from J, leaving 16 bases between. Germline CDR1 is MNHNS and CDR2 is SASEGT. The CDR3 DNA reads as TGTGCCACGGGGGTATCGGGGCGGAACACTGAAGCTTTCTTT. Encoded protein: CATGVSGRNTEAFF.

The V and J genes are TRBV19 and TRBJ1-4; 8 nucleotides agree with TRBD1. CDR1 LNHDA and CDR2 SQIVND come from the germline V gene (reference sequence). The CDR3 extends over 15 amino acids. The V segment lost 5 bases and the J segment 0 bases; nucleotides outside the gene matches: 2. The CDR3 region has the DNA TGTGCCAGTAGTGACAGGGGCGCAACTAATGAAAAACTGTTTTTT. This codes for CASSDRGATNEKLFF.

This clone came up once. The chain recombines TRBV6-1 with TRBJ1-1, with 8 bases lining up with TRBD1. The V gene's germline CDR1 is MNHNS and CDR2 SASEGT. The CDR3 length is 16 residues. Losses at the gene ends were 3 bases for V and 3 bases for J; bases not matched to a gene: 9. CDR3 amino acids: CASSDRGQYTDTEAFF. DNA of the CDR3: TGTGCCAGCAGTGACAGGGGGCAATATACGGACACTGAAGCTTTCTTT.

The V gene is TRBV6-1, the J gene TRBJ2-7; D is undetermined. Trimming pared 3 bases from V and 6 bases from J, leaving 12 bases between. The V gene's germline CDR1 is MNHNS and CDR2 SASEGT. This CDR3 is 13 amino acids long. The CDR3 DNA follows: TGTGCCAGCAGTGAGGCACGCCCTGGCGAGCAGTACTTC. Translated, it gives CASSEARPGEQYF.

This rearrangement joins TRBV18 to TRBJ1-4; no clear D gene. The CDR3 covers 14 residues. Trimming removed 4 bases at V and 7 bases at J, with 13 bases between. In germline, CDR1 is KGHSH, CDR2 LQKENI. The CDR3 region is CASSLPASFEKLFF. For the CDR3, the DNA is TGTGCCAGCTCACTCCCCGCCAGTTTTGAAAAACTGTTTTTT.

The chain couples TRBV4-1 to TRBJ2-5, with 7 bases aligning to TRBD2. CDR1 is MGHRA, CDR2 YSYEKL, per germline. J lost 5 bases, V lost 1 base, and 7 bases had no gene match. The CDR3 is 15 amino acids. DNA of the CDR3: TGCGCCAGCAGCCAAGTTGGGGGGGGGATGGAGACCCAGTACTTC. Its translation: CASSQVGGGMETQYF.

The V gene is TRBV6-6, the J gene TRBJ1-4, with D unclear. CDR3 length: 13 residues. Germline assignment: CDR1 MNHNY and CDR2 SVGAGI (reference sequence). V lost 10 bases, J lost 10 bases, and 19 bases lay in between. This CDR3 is CATQDETGVKLFF. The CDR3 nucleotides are TGTGCCACCCAGGATGAAACGGGCGTAAAACTGTTTTTT.

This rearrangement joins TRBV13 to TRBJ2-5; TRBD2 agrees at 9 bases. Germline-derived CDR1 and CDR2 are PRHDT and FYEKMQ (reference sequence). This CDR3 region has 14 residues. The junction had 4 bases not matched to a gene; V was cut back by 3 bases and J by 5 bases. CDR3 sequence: CASSFPSGDETQYF. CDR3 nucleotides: TGTGCCAGCAGCTTCCCTAGCGGGGATGAGACCCAGTACTTC. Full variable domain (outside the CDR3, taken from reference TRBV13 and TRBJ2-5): AAGVIQSPRHLIKEKRETATLKCYPIPRHDTVYWYQQGPGQDPQFLISFYEKMQSDKGSIPDRFSAQQFSDYHSELNMSSLELGDSALYFCASSFPSGDETQYFGPGTRLLVL.

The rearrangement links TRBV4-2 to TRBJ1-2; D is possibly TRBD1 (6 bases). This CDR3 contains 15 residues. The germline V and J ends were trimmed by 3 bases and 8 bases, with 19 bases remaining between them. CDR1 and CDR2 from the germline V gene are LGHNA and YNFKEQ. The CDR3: CASSHNTLPGAGYTF. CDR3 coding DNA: TGTGCCAGCAGCCACAATACCTTACCGGGGGCAGGCTACACCTTC.

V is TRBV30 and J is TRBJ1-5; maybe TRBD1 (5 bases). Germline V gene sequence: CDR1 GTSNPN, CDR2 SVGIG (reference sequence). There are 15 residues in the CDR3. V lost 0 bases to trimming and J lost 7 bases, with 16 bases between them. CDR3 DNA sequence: TGTGCCTGGAGTGTACGGGGGTGGTACGACCAGCCCCAGCATTTT. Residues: CAWSVRGWYDQPQHF.

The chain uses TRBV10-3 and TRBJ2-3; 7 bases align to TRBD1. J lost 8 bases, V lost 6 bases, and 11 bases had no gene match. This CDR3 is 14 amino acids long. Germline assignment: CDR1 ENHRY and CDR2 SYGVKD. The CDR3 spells CAISLTGSDATQYF. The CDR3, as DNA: TGTGCCATCAGCTTGACAGGGTCGGATGCTACGCAGTATTTT.

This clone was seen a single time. The chain's CDR3 is CASSRAGLSNQPQHF. The CDR3 DNA follows: TGTGCCAGCAGCCGCGCAGGGCTGAGCAATCAGCCCCAGCATTTT. The chain employs TRBV7-2 and TRBJ1-5, with a weak D call TRBD1 (5 bases). Germline V gene sequence: CDR1 SGHTA, CDR2 FQGNSA. The CDR3 is 15 amino acids. V lost 5 bases and J 1 base, leaving 12 bases between the germline ends.